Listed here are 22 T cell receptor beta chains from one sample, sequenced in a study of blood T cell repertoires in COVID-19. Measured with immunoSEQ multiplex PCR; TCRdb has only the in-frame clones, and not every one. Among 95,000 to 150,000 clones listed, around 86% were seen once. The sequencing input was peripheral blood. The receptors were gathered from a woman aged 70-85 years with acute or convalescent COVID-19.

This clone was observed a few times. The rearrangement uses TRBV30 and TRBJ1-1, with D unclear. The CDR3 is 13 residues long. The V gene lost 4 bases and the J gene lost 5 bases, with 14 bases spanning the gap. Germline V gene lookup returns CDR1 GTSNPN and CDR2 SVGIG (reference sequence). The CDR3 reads CAWTPGSLTEAFF. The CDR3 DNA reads TGTGCCTGGACCCCGGGTTCCCTAACTGAAGCTTTCTTT. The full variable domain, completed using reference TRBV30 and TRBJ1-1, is SQTIHQWPATLVQPVGSPLSLECTVEGTSNPNLYWYRQAAGRGLQLLFYSVGIGQISSEVPQNLSASRPQDRQFILSSKKLLLSDSGFYLCAWTPGSLTEAFFGQGTRLTVV.

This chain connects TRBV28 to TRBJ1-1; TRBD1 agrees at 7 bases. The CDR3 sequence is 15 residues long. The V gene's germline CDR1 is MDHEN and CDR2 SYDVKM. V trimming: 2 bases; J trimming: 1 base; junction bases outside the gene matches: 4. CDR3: CASSLIQGGNTEAFF. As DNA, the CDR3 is TGTGCCAGCAGTTTAATCCAGGGGGGGAACACTGAAGCTTTCTTT.

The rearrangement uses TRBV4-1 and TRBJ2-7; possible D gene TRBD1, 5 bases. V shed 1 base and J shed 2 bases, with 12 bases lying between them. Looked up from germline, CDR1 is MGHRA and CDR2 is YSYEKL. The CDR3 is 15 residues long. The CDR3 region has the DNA TGCGCCAGCAGCCAAGCACCCGACAGCCCCTACGAGCAGTACTTC. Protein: CASSQAPDSPYEQYF.

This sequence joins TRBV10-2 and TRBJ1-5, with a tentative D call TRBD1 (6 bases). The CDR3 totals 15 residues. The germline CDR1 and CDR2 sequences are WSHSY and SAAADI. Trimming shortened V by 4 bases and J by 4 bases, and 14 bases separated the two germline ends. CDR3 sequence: CASSGPGAGNQPQHF. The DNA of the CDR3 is TGCGCCAGCAGTGGCCCAGGGGCCGGTAATCAGCCCCAGCATTTT.

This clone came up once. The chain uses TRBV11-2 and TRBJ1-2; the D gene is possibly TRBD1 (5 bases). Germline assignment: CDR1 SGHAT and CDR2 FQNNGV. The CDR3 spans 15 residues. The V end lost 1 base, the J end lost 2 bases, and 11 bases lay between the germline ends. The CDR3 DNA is TGTGCCAGCAGCTTAGGTTCAGGGCCCAACTATGGCTACACCTTC. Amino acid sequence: CASSLGSGPNYGYTF.

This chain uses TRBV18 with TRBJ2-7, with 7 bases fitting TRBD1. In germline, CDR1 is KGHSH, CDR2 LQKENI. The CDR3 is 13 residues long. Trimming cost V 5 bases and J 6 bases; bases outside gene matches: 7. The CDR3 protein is CASSETGVGEQYF. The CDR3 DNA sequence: TGTGCCAGCTCAGAAACAGGGGTCGGCGAGCAGTACTTC.

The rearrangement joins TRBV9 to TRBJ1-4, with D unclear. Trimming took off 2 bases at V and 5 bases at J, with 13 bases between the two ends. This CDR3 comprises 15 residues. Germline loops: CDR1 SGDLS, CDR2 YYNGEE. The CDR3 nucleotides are TGTGCCAGCAGCGTTCTTGGCCAGGTGAATGAAAAACTGTTTTTT. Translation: CASSVLGQVNEKLFF. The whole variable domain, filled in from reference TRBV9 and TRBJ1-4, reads DSGVTQTPKHLITATGQRVTLRCSPRSGDLSVYWYQQSLDQGLQFLIQYYNGEERAKGNILERFSAQQFPDLHSELNLSSLELGDSALYFCASSVLGQVNEKLFFGSGTQLSVL.

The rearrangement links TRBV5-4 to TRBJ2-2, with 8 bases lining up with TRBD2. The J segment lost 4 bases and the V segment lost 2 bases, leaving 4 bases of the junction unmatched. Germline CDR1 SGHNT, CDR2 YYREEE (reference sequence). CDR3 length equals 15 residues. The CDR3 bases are TGTGCCAGCAGCTTCGGGGGGGCGGGCACCGGGGAGCTGTTTTTT. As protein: CASSFGGAGTGELFF.

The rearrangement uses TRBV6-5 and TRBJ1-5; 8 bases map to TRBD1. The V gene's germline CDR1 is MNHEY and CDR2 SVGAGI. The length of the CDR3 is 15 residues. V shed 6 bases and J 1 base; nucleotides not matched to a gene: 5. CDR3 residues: CASSLQGGSNQPQHF. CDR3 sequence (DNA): TGTGCCAGCAGCCTACAGGGGGGCAGCAATCAGCCCCAGCATTTT.

The chain's CDR3 is CASSYSGGAADTQYF. The CDR3 nucleotides read TGCGCCAGCAGCTATAGCGGGGGGGCGGCCGATACGCAGTATTTT. The chain has TRBV5-1 and TRBJ2-3, with 11 bases identical to TRBD2. The germline V gene encodes CDR1 SGHRS and CDR2 YFSETQ. This CDR3 region has 15 residues. The ends lost 3 bases at V and 6 bases at J; junction bases unmatched: 6.

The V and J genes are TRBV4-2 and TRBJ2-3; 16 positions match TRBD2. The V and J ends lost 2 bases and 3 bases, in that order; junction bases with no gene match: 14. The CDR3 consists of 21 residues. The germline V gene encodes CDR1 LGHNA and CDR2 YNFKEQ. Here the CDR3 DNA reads TGTGCCAGCAGCCAACCGGGGGCTACCGGGACTAGCGGGGGGGCAACAGATACGCAGTATTTT. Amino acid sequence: CASSQPGATGTSGGATDTQYF.

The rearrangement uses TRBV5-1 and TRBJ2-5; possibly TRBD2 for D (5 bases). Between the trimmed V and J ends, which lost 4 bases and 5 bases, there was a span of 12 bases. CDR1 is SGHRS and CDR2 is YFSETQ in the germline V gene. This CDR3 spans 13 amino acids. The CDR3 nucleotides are TGCGCCAGCAGCATTGCACGGAGGGAGACCCAGTACTTC. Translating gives CASSIARRETQYF.

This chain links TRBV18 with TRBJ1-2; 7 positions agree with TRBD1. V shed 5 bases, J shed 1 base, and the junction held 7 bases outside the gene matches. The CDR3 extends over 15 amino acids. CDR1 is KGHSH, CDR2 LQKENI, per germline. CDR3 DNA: TGTGCCAGCTCAGCGCCGGGACAGCTTAACTATGGCTACACCTTC. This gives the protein CASSAPGQLNYGYTF.

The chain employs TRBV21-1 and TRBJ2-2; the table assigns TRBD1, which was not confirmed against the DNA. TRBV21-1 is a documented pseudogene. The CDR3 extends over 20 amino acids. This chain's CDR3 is CASSKARGANRGYNTGELFF. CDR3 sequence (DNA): TGTGCCAGCAGCAAGGCAAGAGGGGCGAACAGGGGCTACAACACCGGGGAGCTGTTTTTT.

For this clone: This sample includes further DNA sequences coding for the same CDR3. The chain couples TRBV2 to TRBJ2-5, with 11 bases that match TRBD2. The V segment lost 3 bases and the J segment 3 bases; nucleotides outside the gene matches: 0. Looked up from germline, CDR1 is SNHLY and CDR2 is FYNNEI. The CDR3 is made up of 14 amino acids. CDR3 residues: CASSEGLAEETQYF. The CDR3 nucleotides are TGTGCCAGCAGTGAGGGACTAGCGGAAGAGACCCAGTACTTC.

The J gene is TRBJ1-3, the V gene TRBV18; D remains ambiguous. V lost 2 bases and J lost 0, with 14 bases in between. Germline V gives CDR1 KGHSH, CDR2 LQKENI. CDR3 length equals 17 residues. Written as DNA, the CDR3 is TGTGCCAGCTCACCAGGCATAGCGGGGATCTCTGGAAACACCATATATTTT. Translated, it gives CASSPGIAGISGNTIYF.

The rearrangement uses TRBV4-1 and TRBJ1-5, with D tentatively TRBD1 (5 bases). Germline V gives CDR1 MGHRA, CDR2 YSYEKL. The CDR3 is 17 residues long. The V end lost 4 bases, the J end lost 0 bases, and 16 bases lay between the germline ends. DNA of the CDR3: TGCGCCAGCAGCCCCGGTGGGGCAGACTTTAGCAATCAGCCCCAGCATTTT. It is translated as CASSPGGADFSNQPQHF.

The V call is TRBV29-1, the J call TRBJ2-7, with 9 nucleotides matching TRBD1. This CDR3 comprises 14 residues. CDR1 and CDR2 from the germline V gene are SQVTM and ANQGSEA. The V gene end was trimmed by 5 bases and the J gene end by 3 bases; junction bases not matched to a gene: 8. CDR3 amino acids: CSVIRQGGFYEQYF. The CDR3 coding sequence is TGCAGCGTTATCAGACAGGGGGGTTTCTACGAGCAGTACTTC.

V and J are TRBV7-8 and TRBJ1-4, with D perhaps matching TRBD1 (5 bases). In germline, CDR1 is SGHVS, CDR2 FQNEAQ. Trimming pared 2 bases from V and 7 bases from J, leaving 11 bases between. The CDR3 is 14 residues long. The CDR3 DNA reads TGTGCCAGCAGCTTACGCAGGGTCGGTGAAAAACTGTTTTTT. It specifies CASSLRRVGEKLFF.

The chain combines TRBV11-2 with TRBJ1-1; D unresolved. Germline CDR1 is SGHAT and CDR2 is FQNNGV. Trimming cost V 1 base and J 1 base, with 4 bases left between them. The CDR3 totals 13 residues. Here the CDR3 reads CASSLARNTEAFF. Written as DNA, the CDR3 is TGTGCCAGCAGCTTAGCCCGGAACACTGAAGCTTTCTTT. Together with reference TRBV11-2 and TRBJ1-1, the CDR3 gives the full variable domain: EAGVAQSPRYKIIEKRQSVAFWCNPISGHATLYWYQQILGQGPKLLIQFQNNGVVDDSQLPKDRFSAERLKGVDSTLKIQPAKLEDSAVYLCASSLARNTEAFFGQGTRLTVV.

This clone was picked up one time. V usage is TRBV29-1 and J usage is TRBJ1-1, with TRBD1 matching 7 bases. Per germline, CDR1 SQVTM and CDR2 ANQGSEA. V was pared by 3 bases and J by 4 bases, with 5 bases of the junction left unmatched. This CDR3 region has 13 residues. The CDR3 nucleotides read TGCAGCGTTGAGGGGGGACAGCTCACTGAAGCTTTCTTT. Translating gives CSVEGGQLTEAFF.

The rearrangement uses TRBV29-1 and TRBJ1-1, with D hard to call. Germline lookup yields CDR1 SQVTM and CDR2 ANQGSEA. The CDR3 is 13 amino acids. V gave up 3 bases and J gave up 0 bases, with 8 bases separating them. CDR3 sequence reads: CSVERWMNTEAFF. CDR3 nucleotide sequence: TGCAGCGTTGAGAGGTGGATGAACACTGAAGCTTTCTTT.